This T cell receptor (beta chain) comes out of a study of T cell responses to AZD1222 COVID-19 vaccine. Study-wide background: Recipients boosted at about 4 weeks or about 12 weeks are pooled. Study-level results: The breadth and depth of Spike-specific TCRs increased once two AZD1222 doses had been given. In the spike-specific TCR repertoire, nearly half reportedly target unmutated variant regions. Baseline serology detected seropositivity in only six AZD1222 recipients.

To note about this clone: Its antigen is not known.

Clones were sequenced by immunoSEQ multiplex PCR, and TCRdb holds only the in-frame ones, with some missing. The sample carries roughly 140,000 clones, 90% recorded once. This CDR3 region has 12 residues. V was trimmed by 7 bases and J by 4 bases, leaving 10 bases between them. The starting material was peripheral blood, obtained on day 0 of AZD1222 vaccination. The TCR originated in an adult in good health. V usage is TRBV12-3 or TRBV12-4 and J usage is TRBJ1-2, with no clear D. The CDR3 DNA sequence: TGTGCCAGCATCTCCGGGGTCTATGGCTACACCTTC. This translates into CASISGVYGYTF.